This TCR beta chain was retrieved from a study of identical twins. In regard to this clonotype: As yet, its antigen is unknown.

General study results and limits: There were fewer insertions in abundant cord blood beta clonotypes, but memory repertoires showed no such pattern. Out-of-frame TCR alpha sharing observed in monozygotic twins exceeded model estimates. Partly confounded zero-insertion analyses could result from invariant MAIT and iNKT cells.

This CDR3 contains 16 residues. V was shortened by 1 base and J by 9 bases, with 16 bases between the two germline ends. CDR1 and CDR2 from the germline V gene are LGHDT and YNNKEL (reference sequence). Through template switching, a universal primer site was introduced, and the cDNA contained unique molecular identifiers. TCRdb analysed the 5' RACE reads with MiXCR anew, one entry per CDR3 protein. The top ten clones hold about 0.27% of a sample with 1.5 million to 2 million distinct CDR3 sequences, around a third of them seen once. The source of this sequence is a newborn girl in good health. This chain connects TRBV3-1 to TRBJ1-6; a possible D gene is TRBD1 (6 bases). Sequences were obtained from cord blood. The CDR3 sequence is CASSQGLGGLGSPLHF. DNA of the CDR3: TGTGCCAGCAGCCAAGGATTGGGGGGGCTCGGTTCACCCCTCCACTTT.